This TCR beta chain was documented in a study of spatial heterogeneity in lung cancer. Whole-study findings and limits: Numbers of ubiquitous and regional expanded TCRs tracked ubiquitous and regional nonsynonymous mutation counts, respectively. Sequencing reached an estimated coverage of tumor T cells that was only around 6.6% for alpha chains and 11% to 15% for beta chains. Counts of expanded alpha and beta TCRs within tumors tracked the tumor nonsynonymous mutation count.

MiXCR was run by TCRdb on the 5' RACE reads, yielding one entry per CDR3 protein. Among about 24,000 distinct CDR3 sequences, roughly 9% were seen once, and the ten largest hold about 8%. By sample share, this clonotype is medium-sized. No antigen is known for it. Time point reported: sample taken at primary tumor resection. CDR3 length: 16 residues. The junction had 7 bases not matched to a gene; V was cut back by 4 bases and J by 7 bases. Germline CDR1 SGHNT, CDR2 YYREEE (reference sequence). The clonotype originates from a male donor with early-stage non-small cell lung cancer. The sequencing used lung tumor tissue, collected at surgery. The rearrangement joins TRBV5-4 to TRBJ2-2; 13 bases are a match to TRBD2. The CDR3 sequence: CASSDTSGRALGELFF. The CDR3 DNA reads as TGTGCCAGCAGCGACACTAGCGGGAGGGCCCTCGGGGAGCTGTTTTTT.